The next 30 T cell receptor beta chains were all read from a single sample in a study of Ad26.COV2.S vaccination and SARS-CoV-2 variants. This sample's treatment: 19 received Ad26.COV2.S at low or high dose, single or two shots; 5 received placebo; per-sample allocation not given. It was on day 63 after the first vaccine or placebo injection that samples were taken. The repertoire was sequenced with immunoSEQ multiplex PCR; TCRdb's copy has only in-frame clones and lacks some. The sample lists roughly 400,000 clones, 70% to 90% seen once, with around 2% in the top ten. The sequencing used peripheral blood, collected in a trial of Ad26.COV2.S vaccine versus placebo. These receptors were collected from a person between 18 and 65 years old who received the Ad26.COV2.S COVID-19 vaccine or a placebo.

The chain links TRBV19 to TRBJ1-4; D is perhaps TRBD1 (5 bases). Trimming pared 10 bases from V and 7 bases from J, leaving 16 bases between. Germline CDR1 is LNHDA and CDR2 is SQIVND (reference sequence). This CDR3 contains 13 residues. The CDR3 DNA is TGTGCCACCGCCGGGGGGAGAGTTGAAAAACTGTTTTTT. Amino acids: CATAGGRVEKLFF.

V is TRBV4-2 and J is TRBJ2-7; 9 nucleotides agree with TRBD2. The germline gives CDR1 LGHNA, CDR2 YNFKEQ. Trimming took 0 bases from V and 4 from J; bases not matched to a gene: 4. The CDR3 extends over 15 amino acids. CDR3 in amino acids: CASSQDLTSGYEQYF. The CDR3, as DNA: TGTGCCAGCAGCCAAGATCTGACTAGCGGTTACGAGCAGTACTTC.

The J gene is TRBJ1-3, the V gene TRBV19, with 10 bases fitting TRBD1. The germline V gene encodes CDR1 LNHDA and CDR2 SQIVND (reference sequence). The CDR3 is 14 residues long. The junction had 4 bases not matched to a gene; V was cut back by 7 bases and J by 4 bases. The CDR3 region has the DNA TGTGCCAGTACTATGGGACAGGGGGGAAACACCATATATTTT. Protein product: CASTMGQGGNTIYF.

The chain joins TRBV15 to TRBJ1-5; D may be TRBD1 (5 bases). Germline V lookup: CDR1 LNHNV, CDR2 YYDKDF (reference sequence). This CDR3 is 13 amino acids long. Trimming removed 2 bases at V and 7 bases at J, with 9 bases between. This CDR3 reads CATSRRGPQPQHF. DNA of the CDR3: TGTGCCACCAGCAGAAGGGGTCCCCAGCCCCAGCATTTT.

In this sample, this clone turned up once. V usage is TRBV5-1 and J usage is TRBJ1-1; no firm D call. Germline V gene sequence: CDR1 SGHRS, CDR2 YFSETQ. CDR3 length: 14 residues. The V end lost 2 bases, the J end lost 2 bases, and 10 bases lay between the germline ends. This CDR3 reads CASSLTTENTEAFF. CDR3 sequence (DNA): TGCGCCAGCAGCTTAACTACAGAAAACACTGAAGCTTTCTTT.

The genes are TRBV11-3 and TRBJ1-3; D not resolved. Germline loops: CDR1 SGHNT, CDR2 YENEEA. The length of the CDR3 is 14 residues. V lost 1 base, J lost 2 bases, and 6 bases lay in between. The CDR3 region is CASSLATAGNTIYF. DNA of the CDR3: TGTGCCAGCAGCTTAGCGACTGCTGGAAACACCATATATTTT.

The V call is TRBV29-1, the J call TRBJ2-7; 11 nucleotides align to TRBD2. The CDR3 has 14 residues. Trimming at V came to 6 bases and at J to 3 bases, leaving 7 bases not matched to a gene. CDR1 and CDR2 (germline): SQVTM, ANQGSEA. Here the CDR3 reads CSVRFGLAGYEQYF. The CDR3 DNA follows: TGCAGCGTCCGATTCGGACTAGCGGGCTACGAGCAGTACTTC.

The chain joins TRBV6-6 to TRBJ2-7; D gene ambiguous. This CDR3 is built from 13 residues. Trimming removed 2 bases at V and 6 bases at J, with 11 bases between. Germline loops: CDR1 MNHNY, CDR2 SVGAGI (reference sequence). This CDR3 reads CASSYQLPGEQYF. The DNA of the CDR3 is TGTGCCAGCAGTTACCAGCTCCCGGGCGAGCAGTACTTC.

This clone has only one observation. The chain joins TRBV28 to TRBJ1-1; TRBD1 might be the D (6 bases). The V gene's germline CDR1 is MDHEN and CDR2 SYDVKM. Trimming pared 2 bases from V and 9 bases from J, leaving 10 bases between. The CDR3 has 12 residues. The CDR3 is CASSLGDNKAFF. The CDR3 DNA follows: TGTGCCAGCAGTTTAGGGGACAACAAAGCTTTCTTT.

The chain couples TRBV27 to TRBJ2-7; D is uncertain. Trimming stripped 5 bases from V and 3 bases from J, with 17 bases between. Per germline, CDR1 MNHEY and CDR2 SMNVEV (reference sequence). CDR3 length: 15 amino acids. The CDR3 loop reads CASSPSGSNSYEQYF. In nucleotides, the CDR3 is TGTGCCAGCAGTCCTAGTGGGTCTAACAGCTACGAGCAGTACTTC.

This clone showed up just once. This chain links TRBV28 with TRBJ1-2; no firm D call. From germline, CDR1 is MDHEN and CDR2 SYDVKM. Trimming shortened V by 6 bases and J by 7 bases, and 15 bases separated the two germline ends. The CDR3 loop spans 13 amino acids. CDR3 region: CASRGIYVFGYTF. In DNA, the CDR3 is TGTGCCAGCAGGGGGATTTATGTTTTTGGCTACACCTTC.

This chain links TRBV7-3 with TRBJ2-1; D gene uncertain. The germline V and J ends were trimmed by 2 bases and 5 bases, with 13 bases remaining between them. Germline V gene lookup returns CDR1 SGHTA and CDR2 FQGTGA. This CDR3 spans 15 amino acids. CDR3: CASSLVGEKHNEQFF. Written as DNA, the CDR3 is TGTGCCAGCAGCTTAGTCGGAGAGAAACACAATGAGCAGTTCTTC.

The chain uses TRBV27 and TRBJ2-3; no definite D call. The germline V and J ends were trimmed by 6 bases and 6 bases, with 10 bases remaining between them. Germline lookup yields CDR1 MNHEY and CDR2 SMNVEV (reference sequence). This CDR3 comprises 12 residues. The CDR3, as DNA: TGTGCCAGCAGCATCGGTCGGGATACGCAGTATTTT. Translation: CASSIGRDTQYF.

The chain uses TRBV5-6 and TRBJ2-7; no clear D gene. Germline values: CDR1 SGHDT, CDR2 YYEEEE. Deletions cut 4 bases from V and 2 bases from J, with 10 bases between. CDR3 length: 13 amino acids. CDR3 coding DNA: TGTGCCAGCAGCCAAGACACAACCTACGAGCAGTACTTC. Amino acids: CASSQDTTYEQYF.

V is TRBV14 and J is TRBJ2-7; possible D gene TRBD1, 6 bases. Germline CDR1 is SGHDN and CDR2 is FVKESK. V was shortened by 5 bases and J by 3 bases, with 14 bases between the two germline ends. The CDR3 runs 14 residues. In nucleotides, the CDR3 is TGTGCCAGCAGCAGACCGGGACACAACTACGAGCAGTACTTC. It yields the protein CASSRPGHNYEQYF.

This clone has just one count. The V call is TRBV10-3, the J call TRBJ2-7; a weak D match, TRBD1 (6 bases). The CDR3 consists of 12 residues. Germline CDR1 is ENHRY and CDR2 is SYGVKD. The V and J ends lost 5 bases and 4 bases respectively, with 9 bases between them. CDR3: CAISKTGYEQYF. The CDR3 nucleotides read TGTGCCATCAGTAAGACAGGTTACGAGCAGTACTTC.

The chain employs TRBV28 and TRBJ1-5; D unclear. This CDR3 has 16 amino acids. Germline V gene lookup returns CDR1 MDHEN and CDR2 SYDVKM. V lost 5 bases and J lost 2, with 16 bases in between. The CDR3 loop is CASSPRITGGNQPQHF. The CDR3 DNA follows: TGTGCCAGCAGTCCCCGAATTACCGGGGGCAATCAGCCCCAGCATTTT.

J is TRBJ2-7 and V is TRBV4-2; D is uncertain. This CDR3 spans 17 amino acids. The ends were cut back, 0 bases at V and 0 bases at J, with 15 bases in the middle. Germline loops: CDR1 LGHNA, CDR2 YNFKEQ. CDR3 amino acids: CASSQEGPSESSYEQYF. CDR3 DNA: TGTGCCAGCAGCCAAGAAGGGCCCAGCGAGTCCTCCTACGAGCAGTACTTC.

This clone was seen just once. V usage is TRBV30 and J usage is TRBJ1-3; D is uncertain. CDR1 GTSNPN and CDR2 SVGIG come from the germline V gene (reference sequence). V was cut by 2 bases and J by 0 bases, with 8 bases left in between. The CDR3 is 14 amino acids. As DNA, the CDR3 is TGTGCCTGGAGTTACTTAAGCTCTGGAAACACCATATATTTT. It translates to CAWSYLSSGNTIYF.

V is TRBV27 and J is TRBJ1-2, with 7 bases lining up with TRBD1. This CDR3 has 15 amino acids. Germline V gives CDR1 MNHEY, CDR2 SMNVEV (reference sequence). The J segment lost 3 bases and the V segment lost 3 bases, leaving 7 bases of the junction unmatched. The CDR3 DNA reads TGTGCCAGCAGTTTTAAGACAGGGCAGCACTATGGCTACACCTTC. The encoded protein is CASSFKTGQHYGYTF.

The genes are TRBV13 and TRBJ2-2; D remains ambiguous. V shed 4 bases and J shed 9 bases, with 9 bases lying between them. Germline V lookup: CDR1 PRHDT, CDR2 FYEKMQ (reference sequence). The CDR3 runs to 12 residues. The CDR3 region has the DNA TGTGCCAGCAGCTGGGCCCCGCGGGAGCTGTTTTTT. This sequence encodes CASSWAPRELFF. The full variable domain, completed using reference TRBV13 and TRBJ2-2, is AAGVIQSPRHLIKEKRETATLKCYPIPRHDTVYWYQQGPGQDPQFLISFYEKMQSDKGSIPDRFSAQQFSDYHSELNMSSLELGDSALYFCASSWAPRELFFGEGSRLTVL.

V and J are TRBV6-1 and TRBJ2-2; the match to TRBD1 covers 7 bases. Germline CDR1 MNHNS, CDR2 SASEGT. The CDR3 runs to 13 residues. V shed 4 bases, J shed 7 bases, and the junction held 3 bases outside the gene matches. The CDR3 protein is CASSGQGNGELFF. CDR3 DNA sequence: TGTGCCAGCAGTGGACAGGGAAACGGGGAGCTGTTTTTT.

This chain connects TRBV5-5 to TRBJ2-7; D is undetermined. The CDR3 has 18 residues. The germline V gene has CDR1 SGHKS and CDR2 YYEKEE (reference sequence). V lost 1 base, J lost 0 bases, and 20 bases lay in between. CDR3 nucleotides: TGTGCCAGCAGCTTGCGGCAGCACCCCGGGTCCTCCTCCTACGAGCAGTACTTC. This gives the protein CASSLRQHPGSSSYEQYF.

V is TRBV9 and J is TRBJ1-1; tentatively, D is TRBD1 (5 bases). This CDR3 comprises 17 residues. Germline V CDR1 and CDR2: SGDLS, YYNGEE. Trimming took 4 bases from V and 0 from J, leaving 19 bases between them. The CDR3 region is CASSPRWGTEVNTEAFF. The CDR3 nucleotides read TGTGCCAGCAGCCCCCGTTGGGGCACCGAGGTGAACACTGAAGCTTTCTTT.

This clone occurred once. CDR3 in DNA: TGCAGCGTTGGGGAGTCCCTCCCGAGTGAGCAGTACTTC. Its translation is CSVGESLPSEQYF. This sequence joins TRBV29-1 and TRBJ2-7; D possibly corresponds to TRBD2 (5 bases). The length of the CDR3 is 13 residues. Trimming pared 4 bases from V and 7 bases from J, leaving 17 bases between. CDR1 is SQVTM, CDR2 ANQGSEA, per germline.

J is TRBJ2-3 and V is TRBV9; the match to TRBD2 covers 9 bases. Trimming at V came to 0 bases and at J to 1 base, leaving 3 bases not matched to a gene. Germline CDR1 SGDLS, CDR2 YYNGEE. The CDR3 runs to 16 residues. CDR3 region: CASSVGAGGGTDTQYF. The DNA for the CDR3 is TGTGCCAGCAGCGTAGGGGCGGGAGGGGGCACAGATACGCAGTATTTT.

The chain uses TRBV9 and TRBJ1-2; TRBD1 might be the D (5 bases). In germline, CDR1 is SGDLS, CDR2 YYNGEE. This CDR3 comprises 12 residues. The V gene lost 4 bases and the J gene lost 11 bases, with 15 bases spanning the gap. In DNA form, the CDR3 reads TGTGCCAGCAGCCCCGTGGGAGGGACTTACACCTTC. The encoded protein is CASSPVGGTYTF.

The chain carries TRBV4-2 and TRBJ2-1; 7 bases line up with TRBD2. The CDR3 consists of 16 residues. V lost 0 bases to trimming and J lost 6 bases; unmatched junction nucleotides: 8. Germline V CDR1 and CDR2: LGHNA, YNFKEQ. CDR3 in amino acids: CASSQDMSGKGNEQFF. CDR3 sequence (DNA): TGTGCCAGCAGCCAAGATATGAGCGGGAAGGGCAATGAGCAGTTCTTC.

This chain connects TRBV6-5 to TRBJ1-2; 9 bases are a match to TRBD1. With 5 bases clipped from V and 5 bases from J, the junction kept 9 bases outside the gene matches. The CDR3 consists of 15 residues. The germline CDR1 and CDR2 sequences are MNHEY and SVGAGI. CDR3 residues: CASSRTGGKLYGYTF. The CDR3 DNA follows: TGTGCCAGCAGTAGAACAGGGGGCAAACTTTATGGCTACACCTTC.

The rearrangement joins TRBV5-1 to TRBJ2-1, with 8 bases matching TRBD2. The ends lost 0 bases at V and 7 bases at J; junction bases unmatched: 9. CDR3 length equals 16 residues. CDR1 and CDR2 from the germline V gene are SGHRS and YFSETQ. CDR3 in DNA: TGCGCCAGCAGCTTGGCCTCGTCTAGCGGGCTGAATGAGCAGTTCTTC. Amino acid sequence: CASSLASSSGLNEQFF.